These 8 T cell receptor beta chains were sequenced from one sample in a study of blood T cell repertoires in COVID-19. Repertoires were generated with immunoSEQ multiplex PCR, while TCRdb's copy carries only in-frame clones and drops some. The sample lists about 150,000 clones, about 79% occurring once. The sequenced sample was peripheral blood. The receptors were sampled from a woman in her sixties with acute or convalescent COVID-19.

This chain links TRBV30 with TRBJ1-2; 7 positions agree with TRBD1. The V and J ends lost 0 bases and 4 bases, in that order; junction bases with no gene match: 8. CDR3 size: 15 residues. The germline CDR1 and CDR2 sequences are GTSNPN and SVGIG (reference sequence). CDR3 in amino acids: CAWSVPGRGAYGYTF. CDR3 sequence (DNA): TGTGCCTGGAGTGTCCCTGGCAGGGGGGCCTATGGCTACACCTTC.

This sequence joins TRBV27 and TRBJ2-3; 10 nucleotides align to TRBD2. CDR3 length: 16 amino acids. V lost 5 bases, J lost 1 base, and 6 bases stayed unmatched. CDR1 is MNHEY and CDR2 is SMNVEV in the germline V gene (reference sequence). The CDR3 DNA reads TGTGCCAGCAGTGTGAGCGGGGGGGTGCGCACAGATACGCAGTATTTT. It is translated as CASSVSGGVRTDTQYF.

This chain joins TRBV15 and TRBJ2-7, with D possibly matching TRBD1 (6 bases). With 5 bases removed from V and 6 bases from J, the gap between germline ends came to 17 bases. CDR3 length: 14 residues. Germline V CDR1 and CDR2: LNHNV, YYDKDF (reference sequence). CDR3 nucleotide sequence: TGTGCCACCAGCGAGGACAGCCGAGGTATCGAGCAGTACTTC. Translating it yields CATSEDSRGIEQYF.

V and J are TRBV2 and TRBJ1-1; D ambiguous. The CDR3 loop spans 14 amino acids. Germline-derived CDR1 and CDR2 are SNHLY and FYNNEI. The V end was cut by 2 bases, the J end by 1 base, with 8 bases between. This CDR3 is CASSELGRNTEAFF. In DNA, the CDR3 is TGTGCCAGCAGTGAATTGGGCAGGAACACTGAAGCTTTCTTT.

This clone was observed once. The genes are TRBV9 and TRBJ1-1; weak D call: TRBD1 (5 bases). The CDR3 is made up of 15 amino acids. Germline-derived CDR1 and CDR2 are SGDLS and YYNGEE. Trimming cost V 4 bases and J 2 bases, with 15 bases left between them. CDR3 DNA: TGTGCCAGCAGCCCAAAAGGCGGGGGAAACACTGAAGCTTTCTTT. Its protein product is CASSPKGGGNTEAFF.

This clone has just a few counts. This chain links TRBV11-3 with TRBJ1-1; 7 nucleotides align to TRBD1. Germline V lookup: CDR1 SGHNT, CDR2 YENEEA. The CDR3 consists of 13 residues. V shed 5 bases, J shed 4 bases, and the junction held 4 bases outside the gene matches. Here the CDR3 DNA reads TGTGCCAGCAGCAGTCCAGGGGGCACTGAAGCTTTCTTT. Amino acid sequence: CASSSPGGTEAFF. Full variable domain (remainder filled in from reference TRBV11-3 and TRBJ1-1): EAGVVQSPRYKIIEKKQPVAFWCNPISGHNTLYWYLQNLGQGPELLIRYENEEAVDDSQLPKDRFSAERLKGVDSTLKIQPAELGDSAVYLCASSSPGGTEAFFGQGTRLTVV.

This rearrangement joins TRBV5-4 to TRBJ2-5; TRBD2 aligns across 7 bases. V shed 3 bases, J shed 5 bases, and the junction held 7 bases outside the gene matches. The CDR3 sequence is 14 residues long. Germline V CDR1 and CDR2: SGHNT, YYREEE (reference sequence). The CDR3 DNA sequence: TGTGCCAGCAGCTCCGCGGGGAGGGTGGAGACCCAGTACTTC. Residues: CASSSAGRVETQYF.

The chain links TRBV7-9 to TRBJ2-5, with D perhaps TRBD1 (6 bases). The CDR3 has 14 residues. Trimming pared 5 bases from V and 5 bases from J, leaving 15 bases between. CDR1 is SEHNR, CDR2 FQNEAQ, per germline (reference sequence). The CDR3 DNA is TGTGCCAGCAGCCCGGGACATGGGCGGGAGACCCAGTACTTC. This encodes CASSPGHGRETQYF.